What follows describes a single TCR beta chain. Its antigen remains unknown. This sample was included in a study of blood T cells in healthy people across ages. Across the study: Capturing about one barcoded beta molecule per two T cells was achieved by template switching.

Through a sample-barcoded 5' primer and a J-beta primer mix, a second PCR was run for roughly 7 to 11 cycles. MiXCR, run by TCRdb on the 5' RACE reads, gives a single entry per CDR3 protein. This table holds around 800,000 distinct CDR3 sequences, 60% to 80% found once. Study observations and caveats: While age rose, TCR beta diversity per million T cells dropped in a roughly linear way. Estimated diversity, derived from one million T cells, was regarded as an underestimate.

This CDR3 contains 16 residues. Losses at the gene ends were 3 bases for V and 3 bases for J; bases not matched to a gene: 6. CDR1 DFQATT and CDR2 SNEGSKA come from the germline V gene (reference sequence). The chain is built from TRBV20-1 and TRBJ2-1, with 12 bases matching TRBD2. This TCR came from a man between 25 and 39 years old in good health. Sample: blood. The CDR3 DNA follows: TGCAGTGCTAGGGATACTAGCGGGGGGTTCTACAATGAGCAGTTCTTC. Protein sequence: CSARDTSGGFYNEQFF.